This T cell receptor (beta chain) was identified in a study of T cell responses to AZD1222 COVID-19 vaccine. In regard to this clone: Its specificity is unknown.

The table came from immunoSEQ multiplex PCR; TCRdb's copy has only in-frame clones and leaves some out. The sample lists 100,000 to 150,000 clones; about 90% were seen once. Trimming cost V 3 bases and J 5 bases, with 4 bases left between them. In germline, CDR1 is KGHDR, CDR2 SFDVKD. The CDR3 is 12 amino acids. Notes on the study in general: Baseline serostatus was positive in only a handful of AZD1222 recipients.

The chain uses TRBV24-1 and TRBJ1-5; D ambiguous. Material: peripheral blood, obtained on day 0 of AZD1222 vaccination. This clonotype was sampled from an adult in good health. CDR3 nucleotides: TGTGCCACCAGTGATAAGGATCAGCCCCAGCATTTT. Translation gives CATSDKDQPQHF.